This T cell receptor (beta chain) stems from a study of blood T cell repertoires in COVID-19 (dated by TCRdb to 2018 to 2021). For the wider study: Collaborator samples came from the United States, Italy and Spain and covered acute and convalescent phases of COVID-19. A de-identified subject ID, COVID-19 status, age in years and sex were almost always included in the sample metadata. The repertoires were released in a freely available public database meant as a resource for research on the immune response to SARS-CoV-2. The dataset comprised deeply sampled blood TCRbeta repertoires from subjects exposed to, actively infected with, or recovered from COVID-19. HLA class I and class II types, where available, came from metadata supplied by the sample provider rather than from assay-based typing. The prospective study material was composed of cDNA or gDNA derived from T cells, B-cell-depleted T cells, or PBMCs. The samples were drawn from two sources: the first 160 participants of the ongoing ImmuneRACE study, and 1,000 to 1,500 subjects contributed by 6 global collaborators.

Each collaborating institution followed its own protocols to collect whole blood in K2EDTA tubes. For TCRbeta analysis, collaborator samples were shipped as frozen whole blood, as isolated PBMCs, or as DNA extracted from either sample type. TCRbeta CDR3 regions were amplified from genomic DNA by means of the immunoSEQ Assay, a bias-controlled multiplex PCR. The study's own analysis went as follows. The number of nucleated cells in each sample was estimated from the amplification of reference gene primers within the assay. To quantify the absolute abundance of each unique TCRbeta CDR3 rearrangement, sequence reads were collapsed and filtered. For each sample, productive Simpson clonality was calculated as the square root of Simpson's diversity index over productive rearrangements. In its TCRdb copy, this immuneACCESS table keeps in-frame sequences only and misses some clones. Where compared with another copy, unresolved V genes explain less than half of these, and the others have no known cause. The DNA gave D and trimming, while V, J and clone size come from that table. This sample is represented by over 95,000 clones; 81% of them were singletons. The ten biggest clones cover less than 2% of the sample.

CDR3 length: 13 amino acids, cysteine to phenylalanine. Only the CDR3 region is kept as DNA, spanning 39 bases read in frame from base 1. V loses 0 bases of germline sequence and J loses 7 bases, and the interval between the two ends is 7 bases. According to the germline V gene, CDR1 reads SGDLS and CDR2 reads YYNGEE. Overall study outcomes, separate from this receptor: The amount of clinical and demographic metadata varied by source and participant and was provided uncurated.

Details on this clone: Its antigen is currently not known. Base qualities were left out, and no much larger clone turns up one base away.

The source is a man aged 50 or older with acute or convalescent COVID-19. Recombination linked TRBV9 to TRBJ2-2, with the identity of the D gene unclear. What was sequenced was peripheral blood. The CDR3: CASSVGLGGELFF. The DNA sequence is given as TGTGCCAGCAGCGTAGGCCTAGGCGGGGAGCTGTTTTTT.